These 12 T cell receptor beta chains came from one sample sequenced in a study of blood T cell repertoires in COVID-19. Profiling relied on immunoSEQ multiplex PCR, and the TCRdb table lists in-frame clones only, not all of them. The repertoire consists of some 510,000 clones, with roughly 90% occurring once and the leading ten covering 1.5% to 2%. The sequencing sample was made of PBMCs or T cells enriched from blood (not recorded which). The receptors were sampled from a woman aged 40 to 50 who had recovered from COVID-19.

The chain links TRBV11-3 to TRBJ1-1; D might be TRBD1 (6 bases). The ends were cut back, 4 bases at V and 9 bases at J, with 18 bases in the middle. Germline V gene sequence: CDR1 SGHNT, CDR2 YENEEA. The CDR3 sequence is 14 residues long. CDR3 protein: CASSSVGPGGQAFF. CDR3 DNA sequence: TGTGCCAGCAGCTCGGTCGGCCCGGGGGGCCAAGCTTTCTTT.

The chain uses TRBV7-9 and TRBJ1-1, with 7 nucleotides matching TRBD1. V gave up 1 base and J gave up 5 bases; unmatched junction bases: 10. Germline-derived CDR1 and CDR2 are SEHNR and FQNEAQ (reference sequence). The CDR3 sequence is 16 residues long. This CDR3 reads CASSLGRQGRGTEAFF. CDR3 nucleotide sequence: TGTGCCAGCAGCTTAGGGCGACAGGGCAGAGGGACTGAAGCTTTCTTT.

The rearrangement joins TRBV7-9 to TRBJ1-1; D is undetermined. Germline values: CDR1 SEHNR, CDR2 FQNEAQ (reference sequence). This CDR3 is 14 amino acids long. V gave up 4 bases and J gave up 0 bases, with 9 bases separating them. This CDR3 is CASSWSGLNTEAFF. CDR3 nucleotide sequence: TGTGCCAGCAGCTGGAGCGGCCTGAACACTGAAGCTTTCTTT.

The chain couples TRBV18 to TRBJ2-7; D not resolved. The germline V and J ends were trimmed by 6 bases and 7 bases, with 16 bases remaining between them. The CDR3 loop spans 13 amino acids. CDR1 is KGHSH, CDR2 LQKENI, per germline. The CDR3 here is CASSLHQFDEQYF. The CDR3 region has the DNA TGTGCCAGCTCCCTCCACCAGTTCGATGAGCAGTACTTC.

This clone occurred once. The V and J genes are TRBV27 and TRBJ1-5; TRBD1 matches at 8 bases. The CDR3 length is 16 residues. The J segment lost 0 bases and the V segment lost 6 bases, leaving 7 bases of the junction unmatched. Germline-derived CDR1 and CDR2 are MNHEY and SMNVEV (reference sequence). The CDR3 nucleotides are TGTGCCAGCAGCTCCCGACAGGGGAGTAGCAATCAGCCCCAGCATTTT. Its protein product is CASSSRQGSSNQPQHF.

This chain joins TRBV19 and TRBJ1-5; TRBD1 matches 11 bases. CDR3 length equals 17 residues. Trimming at V came to 10 bases and at J to 0 bases, leaving 11 bases not matched to a gene. Germline CDR1 LNHDA, CDR2 SQIVND (reference sequence). This CDR3 is CATTGQGALYSNQPQHF. The CDR3, as DNA: TGTGCCACCACCGGACAGGGGGCCCTCTATAGCAATCAGCCCCAGCATTTT.

CDR3 amino acids: CASSQERSTDTQYF. The CDR3, as DNA: TGTGCCAGCAGCCAAGAGCGGAGCACAGATACGCAGTATTTT. The chain is built from TRBV4-2 and TRBJ2-3, with D unclear. Germline V CDR1 and CDR2: LGHNA, YNFKEQ. CDR3 size: 14 residues. V lost 0 bases and J 0 bases, leaving 4 bases between the germline ends.

The chain is built from TRBV13 and TRBJ1-4, with TRBD1 matching over 9 bases. The J segment lost 5 bases and the V segment lost 4 bases, leaving 8 bases of the junction unmatched. In germline, CDR1 is PRHDT, CDR2 FYEKMQ (reference sequence). The CDR3 totals 16 residues. In DNA, the CDR3 is TGTGCCAGCAGCTCCGGACAGGGGAGGGGGAATGAAAAACTGTTTTTT. This codes for CASSSGQGRGNEKLFF.

This chain uses TRBV24-1 with TRBJ1-2; D is perhaps TRBD1 (5 bases). This CDR3 is 16 amino acids long. V was pared by 5 bases and J by 3 bases, with 18 bases between. Germline CDR1 is KGHDR and CDR2 is SFDVKD. The CDR3, as DNA: TGTGCCACCAGTGGCCCTCCCACGGGGGTAGACTATGGCTACACCTTC. Translating it yields CATSGPPTGVDYGYTF.

J is TRBJ1-3 and V is TRBV14, with D perhaps matching TRBD1 (5 bases). Trimming pared 4 bases from V and 2 bases from J, leaving 9 bases between. The germline gives CDR1 SGHDN, CDR2 FVKESK. This CDR3 is 14 amino acids long. This chain's CDR3 is CASSRYRTGNTIYF. The CDR3 DNA is TGTGCCAGCAGCCGTTACAGGACTGGAAACACCATATATTTT. The full variable domain, its missing parts supplied by reference TRBV14 and TRBJ1-3, is EAGVTQFPSHSVIEKGQTVTLRCDPISGHDNLYWYRRVMGKEIKFLLHFVKESKQDESGMPNNRFLAERTGGTYSTLKVQPAELEDSGVYFCASSRYRTGNTIYFGEGSWLTVV.

The chain uses TRBV3-1 (or the pseudogene TRBV3-2) and TRBJ2-5; D might be TRBD1 (5 bases). CDR3 length equals 13 residues. Germline CDR1 is LGHDT and CDR2 is YNNKEL (reference sequence). V was pared by 2 bases and J by 5 bases, with 9 bases between. CDR3 residues: CASSQQGSETQYF. The CDR3 DNA sequence: TGTGCCAGCAGCCAACAGGGTTCGGAGACCCAGTACTTC.

This chain uses TRBV6-5 with TRBJ2-1, with D perhaps matching TRBD2 (5 bases). Trimming left V 7 bases short and J 10 bases short, with 14 bases between. Germline V gene lookup returns CDR1 MNHEY and CDR2 SVGAGI. This CDR3 is built from 12 residues. This CDR3 reads CASTEARGEQFF. The DNA for the CDR3 is TGTGCCAGCACCGAGGCGCGAGGGGAGCAGTTCTTC.